Listed below are T cell receptor beta chains from one sample, sequenced in a study of response to subunit inactivated influenza vaccine. TCRdb itself ran the RT-PCR reads through MiXCR, one entry per CDR3 protein. The repertoire consists of a few hundred thousand distinct CDR3 sequences, with 12% occurring once and the leading ten covering roughly 7.7%. The sequences come from non-naive T cells sorted from PBMCs, collected 14 to 15 days before vaccination. The receptors were sampled from a man over 45 who received an inactivated influenza vaccine. The CDR3 runs from the conserved cysteine through the conserved F or W. D genes are given only for firm matches. Clone size, where shown, is once, few, many, or a class for clones that have expanded.

DNA	CDR3	D	length	size	V	J
TGTGCCATCAGAGGGGCAGCGAACACCGGGGAGCTGTTTTTT	CAIRGAANTGELFF	-	14	few	TRBV10-3	TRBJ2-2
TGCAGCGTTGACCAATGGAACACTGAAGCTTTCTTT	CSVDQWNTEAFF	-	12	few	TRBV29-1	TRBJ1-1
TGTGCCAGCAGCGGGACAGAACCCCCTAACCAAGAGACCCAGTACTTC	CASSGTEPPNQETQYF	TRBD1	16	few	TRBV25-1	TRBJ2-5
TGCAGTGCTAGCCCGGGACAGGGAACAGGCGGCTACACCTTC	CSASPGQGTGGYTF	TRBD1	14	few	TRBV20-1	TRBJ1-2
TGTGCCACCAGCAGAGATAAAGGAGTGAACACCGGGGAGCTGTTTTTT	CATSRDKGVNTGELFF	-	16	many	TRBV15	TRBJ2-2
TGCGCCAGCAGCTCTCGGACTAGGGGGGGGGCCCACAATGAGCAGTTCTTC	CASSSRTRGGAHNEQFF	-	17	-	TRBV5-1	TRBJ2-1
TGTGCCACCAGTGATGGGCCCGGTGGGTACACCTTC	CATSDGPGGYTF	-	12	few	TRBV24-1	TRBJ1-2
TGCAGCGGGCGTGAGAGCAGCAATGAGCAGTTCTTC	CSGRESSNEQFF	-	12	-	TRBV29-1	TRBJ2-1
TGTGCCATCAGAACTAAAGATTCGGAGACCCAGTACTTC	CAIRTKDSETQYF	-	13	-	TRBV10-3	TRBJ2-5
TGTGCCAGCAACGCCCTCGGGAGGTTGGACAATGAGCAGTTCTTC	CASNALGRLDNEQFF	TRBD2	15	-	TRBV9	TRBJ2-1
TGCAGTGCCAGTCCCGGGACAGGCACCGGGGAGCTGTTTTTT	CSASPGTGTGELFF	TRBD1	14	few	TRBV20-1	TRBJ2-2
TGTGCCAGCAGTGGAGACAGGGAGTACCAAGAGACCCAGTACTTC	CASSGDREYQETQYF	TRBD1	15	many	TRBV27	TRBJ2-5
TGCGCCAGCAGCCTACACGACAGGGGCACTGAAGCTTTCTTT	CASSLHDRGTEAFF	TRBD1	14	many	TRBV5-1	TRBJ1-1
TGTGCCAGCGGTTCAGGGGGGATTAAGAATGAGCAGTTCTTC	CASGSGGIKNEQFF	-	14	-	TRBV11-1	TRBJ2-1
TGTGCCACCAGCACCTGGACAGCTTACAATGAGCAGTTCTTC	CATSTWTAYNEQFF	-	14	-	TRBV15	TRBJ2-1
TGTGCCAGCAGCCCAACCGGACGAGGGGGCTACAATGAGCAGTTCTTC	CASSPTGRGGYNEQFF	-	16	-	TRBV11-3	TRBJ2-1
TGCAGTGCTAGAGAACCGGGACTAGCGGAATACAATGAGCAGTTCTTC	CSAREPGLAEYNEQFF	TRBD2	16	-	TRBV20-1	TRBJ2-1
TGTGCCAGCAGCTTGGCGGGAGGCACAGATACGCAGTATTTT	CASSLAGGTDTQYF	TRBD2	14	many	TRBV7-9	TRBJ2-3
TGTGCCAGCAGCATCCGGGACAGGGACACCGGGGAGCTGTTTTTT	CASSIRDRDTGELFF	TRBD1	15	many	TRBV4-2	TRBJ2-2
TGTGCCAGCAGCACTGGCTGGGCTAGCGGGAGCGATACGCAGTATTTT	CASSTGWASGSDTQYF	TRBD2	16	many	TRBV3-1	TRBJ2-3
TGTGCCATCAAGGGGTATGCGGATTCACCCCTCCACTTT	CAIKGYADSPLHF	-	13	few	TRBV6-2/TRBV6-3	TRBJ1-6
TGTGCCAGCAGTTTAGAAAAGGGGAGAGGCTACACCTTC	CASSLEKGRGYTF	-	13	many	TRBV12-3/TRBV12-4	TRBJ1-2
TGTGCCAGCAGCCAAGATCCGGGGGGGGGCAACATTCAGTACTTC	CASSQDPGGGNIQYF	TRBD2	15	few	TRBV4-2	TRBJ2-4
TGTGCCAGCAGCTCCGTCTTCTCCGGGACAAACACCGGGGAGCTGTTTTTT	CASSSVFSGTNTGELFF	-	17	-	TRBV7-8	TRBJ2-2
TGTGCCAGCAGCCCTAGGGACAGTCTCAATGAGCAGTTCTTC	CASSPRDSLNEQFF	TRBD1	14	-	TRBV2	TRBJ2-1
TGCTCAAATGGTGTCGATGGGACTAGCGGGAACTACGAGCAGTACTTC	CSNGVDGTSGNYEQYF	TRBD2	16	many	TRBV4-1	TRBJ2-7
TGTGCCAGCAGCTTAGATTGGATAGCGGGAGAGGGCAATGAGCAGTTCTTC	CASSLDWIAGEGNEQFF	TRBD2	17	many	TRBV11-2	TRBJ2-1
TGTGCCAGCGGCGCGGGGGGGAGACGTAGGGCGAACACCGGGGAGCTGTTTTTT	CASGAGGRRRANTGELFF	TRBD2	18	-	TRBV5-6	TRBJ2-2
TGTGCCAGCAGCCAAGAAAGGGGACGGGGCTACGAGCAGTACTTC	CASSQERGRGYEQYF	-	15	many	TRBV4-2	TRBJ2-7
TGTGCCAGCAGCCCCGGAAGTGAGCAGTTCTTC	CASSPGSEQFF	-	11	-	TRBV3-1	TRBJ2-1
TGTGCCAGCAGCCAAATAACCACACGAGAGACCCAGTACTTC	CASSQITTRETQYF	-	14	-	TRBV14	TRBJ2-5
TGTGCCAGCAGCCGGAATGCAGGGATGGGGTCCTATAATTCACCCCTCCACTTT	CASSRNAGMGSYNSPLHF	-	18	few	TRBV4-2	TRBJ1-6
TGTGCCAGCAGTCGACCCCCTAGCGGGAGATTCTACGAGCAGTACTTC	CASSRPPSGRFYEQYF	TRBD2	16	few	TRBV6-2/TRBV6-3	TRBJ2-7
TGTGCCAGCAGCCAGGGGAATCAGTTTCAAGAGACCCAGTACTTC	CASSQGNQFQETQYF	-	15	many	TRBV4-2	TRBJ2-5
TGCGCCAGCAGCCCAGCCGGGACAGGGAAGTCCTACGAGCAGTACTTC	CASSPAGTGKSYEQYF	TRBD1	16	-	TRBV4-1	TRBJ2-7
TGCAGTGCTAAAACAGGGCTTACTGAAGCTTTCTTT	CSAKTGLTEAFF	-	12	-	TRBV20-1	TRBJ1-1
TGCGCCAGCAGCCAAGGCCTCCTAGCGGGAGTGAAGTTCTTC	CASSQGLLAGVKFF	TRBD2	14	many	TRBV4-1	TRBJ2-1
TGCAGCGTTGAAGGGGGCGGTTATGGCTACACCTTC	CSVEGGGYGYTF	-	12	few	TRBV29-1	TRBJ1-2
TGTGCCAGCAGCCAATCCGGGACTAGCGGGGGGGCCCACAATGAGCAGTTCTTC	CASSQSGTSGGAHNEQFF	TRBD2	18	few	TRBV11-2	TRBJ2-1
TGTGCCAGCAGCTTCCTCGGACAGGGCTACAATGAGCAGTTCTTC	CASSFLGQGYNEQFF	TRBD1	15	-	TRBV7-9	TRBJ2-1
TGCGCCAGCAGCTTTGGGGAAGCAGTCACTGAAGCTTTCTTT	CASSFGEAVTEAFF	-	14	-	TRBV5-1	TRBJ1-1
TGTGCCAGCTCACCTCTAGCGGAGAACACCGGGGAGCTGTTTTTT	CASSPLAENTGELFF	TRBD2	15	few	TRBV18	TRBJ2-2
TGTGCCACCGGAGGGGACGCCAAAGGGCCCGGGGAGCTGTTTTTT	CATGGDAKGPGELFF	-	15	-	TRBV24-1	TRBJ2-2
TGTGCCAGCAGCCCCCCTAGCGGGAGGTGGAATGAGCAGTTCTTC	CASSPPSGRWNEQFF	TRBD2	15	-	TRBV7-9	TRBJ2-1
TGTGCCAGCTCCCCGGGAATAGCGGGAGTCGGTGAGCAGTTCTTC	CASSPGIAGVGEQFF	TRBD2	15	few	TRBV18	TRBJ2-1
TGTGCCAGCAGTTCCGGCCGCGGGAGGGAAACCTCGAACACCGGGGAGCTGTTTTTT	CASSSGRGRETSNTGELFF	TRBD2	19	-	TRBV6-2/TRBV6-3	TRBJ2-2
TGTGCCAGCAGCCTAGGGATCCTGAACACTGAAGCTTTCTTT	CASSLGILNTEAFF	-	14	-	TRBV7-2	TRBJ1-1
TGTGCCATCAGTGACATAGCGGGAGTGCGAGCCAAAAACATTCAGTACTTC	CAISDIAGVRAKNIQYF	TRBD2	17	many	TRBV10-3	TRBJ2-4
TGTGCCAGCAGTGCCGAGCGGTGGGGTAGCGAGCAGTACTTC	CASSAERWGSEQYF	-	14	-	TRBV27	TRBJ2-7
TGTGCCAGCAGCCAGGACAGGTTGAAAGCTTTCTTT	CASSQDRLKAFF	TRBD1	12	few	TRBV12-3/TRBV12-4	TRBJ1-1